What follows are 3 T cell receptor beta chains derived from one specimen sequenced in a study of immune heterogeneity within non-small cell lung tumors. Multiplex PCR relied on 32 V and 13 J primers to amplify TCR beta CDR3. TCRdb re-analysed the multiplex PCR reads in MiXCR, keeping a single row per CDR3 protein. The sample records some 10,000 distinct CDR3 sequences, under 30% being singletons. The authors used about 600 ng of bulk tumor genomic DNA per sample as template. During surgery, several far-apart biopsies were obtained from every primary tumor. Curative surgery was undertaken by patients, who had untreated, newly diagnosed non-small cell lung cancer. The sample was lung tumor tissue. The receptors were sampled from a woman in her sixties with non-small cell lung cancer.

This clonotype turned up a few times. This chain joins TRBV20-1 and TRBJ1-5; tentative D call: TRBD1 (5 bases). CDR3 length equals 16 residues. Germline V gene lookup returns CDR1 DFQATT and CDR2 SNEGSKA (reference sequence). Trimming cost V 4 bases and J 7 bases, with 23 bases left between them. The CDR3 DNA reads as TGCAGTGCTATTATTTTAAGGGGCCCCACTGGGCAGCCCCAGCATTTT. Translating gives CSAIILRGPTGQPQHF.

This clonotype was seen once. The final CDR3 position lacks the conserved phenylalanine or tryptophan, pointing to a likely read error. This chain links TRBV3-1 with TRBJ1-1; TRBD1 is a possible D gene (6 bases). The ends were cut back, 4 bases at V and 9 bases at J, with 15 bases in the middle. CDR1 is LGHDT and CDR2 is YNNKEL in the germline V gene (reference sequence). The CDR3 has 13 amino acids. The CDR3: CASSPEQGGQAFS. DNA of the CDR3: TGTGCCAGCAGCCCCGAACAGGGTGGGCAAGCTTTCTCT.

Many counts were recorded for this clonotype. The chain carries TRBV20-1 and TRBJ2-1; D possibly matches TRBD1 or TRBD2 (5 bases each). V lost 1 base to trimming and J lost 8 bases, with 15 bases between them. The germline CDR1 and CDR2 sequences are DFQATT and SNEGSKA (reference sequence). The CDR3 sequence is 14 residues long. The CDR3 region has the DNA TGCAGTGCTAGAGTGGGGGTCGACTGGGATGAGCAGTTCTTC. Translating gives CSARVGVDWDEQFF.